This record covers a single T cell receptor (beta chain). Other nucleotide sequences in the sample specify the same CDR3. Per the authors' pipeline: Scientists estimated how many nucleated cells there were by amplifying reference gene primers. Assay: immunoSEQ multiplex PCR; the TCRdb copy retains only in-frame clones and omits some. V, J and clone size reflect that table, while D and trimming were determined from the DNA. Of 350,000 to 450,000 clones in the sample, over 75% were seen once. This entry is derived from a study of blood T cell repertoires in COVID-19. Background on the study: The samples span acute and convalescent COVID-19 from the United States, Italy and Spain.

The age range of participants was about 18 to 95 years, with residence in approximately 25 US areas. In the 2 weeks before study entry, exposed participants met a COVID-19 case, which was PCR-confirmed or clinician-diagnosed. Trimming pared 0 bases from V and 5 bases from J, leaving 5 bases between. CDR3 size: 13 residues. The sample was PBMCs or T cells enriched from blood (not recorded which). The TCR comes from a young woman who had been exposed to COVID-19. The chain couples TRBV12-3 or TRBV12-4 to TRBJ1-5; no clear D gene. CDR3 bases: TGTGCCAGCAGTTTAGCGCGGGATCAGCCCCAGCATTTT. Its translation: CASSLARDQPQHF.